Listed below are T cell receptor beta chains from one sample, sequenced in a study of blood T cell repertoires in COVID-19. Assay used: immunoSEQ multiplex PCR; TCRdb lists only in-frame clones, some missing. The sample includes 30,000 to 45,000 clones, 70% to 90% of them seen just once. Specimen: peripheral blood. Receptors were obtained from a man aged 70-80 years with active COVID-19. Each CDR3 is given with its conserved first and last residue. The order of the fields is D gene, V gene, clone size, J gene, CDR3 DNA, CDR3 protein. A D gene is named only where the DNA matches it firmly. Clone sizes are given selectively: once, few, many, or a class where the clone is expanded.

D: .; V: TRBV11-3; size: few; J: TRBJ2-1; DNA: TGTGCCAGCAGCCCCCGGAGCGGTTATTACAATGAGCAGTTCTTC; CDR3: CASSPRSGYYNEQFF
D: .; V: TRBV7-8; size: .; J: TRBJ2-7; DNA: TGTGCCAGCAGCTTACAGGCTACCTGGGTTGAGCAGTACTTC; CDR3: CASSLQATWVEQYF
D: .; V: TRBV6-2/TRBV6-3; size: .; J: TRBJ1-2; DNA: TGTGCCAGCAGTTACTCGGGGCAGTATGATGGCTACACCTTC; CDR3: CASSYSGQYDGYTF
D: TRBD2; V: TRBV9; size: .; J: TRBJ2-7; DNA: TGTGCCAGCAGCCCAGGTCCCGGGACTAGCGGGGATTACGAGCAGTACTTC; CDR3: CASSPGPGTSGDYEQYF
D: .; V: TRBV4-3; size: few; J: TRBJ2-2; DNA: TGCGCCAGCAGCCAAGTTCGGGTTACCGGGGAGCTGTTTTTT; CDR3: CASSQVRVTGELFF
D: .; V: TRBV24-1; size: .; J: TRBJ2-2; DNA: TGTGCCACCAGTGATCCCTGGGGGCTTAGAGGGGCCGGGGAGCTGTTTTTT; CDR3: CATSDPWGLRGAGELFF
D: TRBD2; V: TRBV4-1; size: .; J: TRBJ2-3; DNA: TGCGCCAGCAGCCAAGGGACTAGCAAAGATACGCAGTATTTT; CDR3: CASSQGTSKDTQYF
D: .; V: TRBV6-5; size: .; J: TRBJ2-1; DNA: TGTGCCAGCAGTTCGAGGGGGGGTTGGGACAATGAGCAGTTCTTC; CDR3: CASSSRGGWDNEQFF
D: .; V: TRBV4-1; size: .; J: TRBJ1-1; DNA: TGCGCCAGCAGCCAAGATCAGGTGCCGAACACTGAAGCTTTCTTT; CDR3: CASSQDQVPNTEAFF
D: TRBD2; V: TRBV4-2; size: .; J: TRBJ2-2; DNA: TGTGCCAGCAGCCAAAGGACTAGCGGGAGCGCGGGCACCGGGGAGCTGTTTTTT; CDR3: CASSQRTSGSAGTGELFF
D: .; V: TRBV6-6; size: .; J: TRBJ2-7; DNA: TGTGCCAGCAGTGCCTTGAGGGGGTTGCTCTCCTACGAGCAGTACTTC; CDR3: CASSALRGLLSYEQYF
D: TRBD2; V: TRBV7-8; size: .; J: TRBJ2-1; DNA: TGTGCCAGCAGCTTAAGGGGGGGGACTAGCGGGAGTAGGGACAATGAGCAGTTCTTC; CDR3: CASSLRGGTSGSRDNEQFF
D: .; V: TRBV7-2; size: .; J: TRBJ1-1; DNA: TGTGCCAGCAGCTTCGGGGGGCCTGTCACTGAAGCTTTCTTT; CDR3: CASSFGGPVTEAFF
D: .; V: TRBV5-1; size: once; J: TRBJ1-4; DNA: TGCGCCAGCAGCTCCACAGCAACTAATGAAAAACTGTTTTTT; CDR3: CASSSTATNEKLFF
D: .; V: TRBV5-1; size: .; J: TRBJ1-4; DNA: TGCGCCAGCAGCCTGGCTGGTGGGGGCCTTTTTGAAAAACTGTTTTTT; CDR3: CASSLAGGGLFEKLFF
D: .; V: TRBV7-9; size: .; J: TRBJ2-6; DNA: TGTGCCAGCAGCTTAGCGCGGGTTTCCGGGGCCAACGTCCTGACTTTC; CDR3: CASSLARVSGANVLTF
D: .; V: TRBV28; size: .; J: TRBJ1-6; DNA: TGTGCCAGCAGTTTGTACAGGGATAATTCACCCCTCCACTTT; CDR3: CASSLYRDNSPLHF
D: .; V: TRBV19; size: few; J: TRBJ2-7; DNA: TGTGCCAGTAGTATACTTCAGGGGTCATCCTACGAGCAGTACTTC; CDR3: CASSILQGSSYEQYF
D: TRBD1; V: TRBV2; size: .; J: TRBJ1-6; DNA: TGTGCCAGCAGCATCGACAGGGTAAATTCACCCCTCCACTTT; CDR3: CASSIDRVNSPLHF
D: .; V: TRBV11-2; size: .; J: TRBJ1-6; DNA: TGTGCCAGCAGTACGGACAATAGGGGAAGGTCACCCCTCCACTTT; CDR3: CASSTDNRGRSPLHF
D: .; V: TRBV29-1; size: .; J: TRBJ2-1; DNA: TGCAGCGTCCCTGGCGGTGAGCAGTTCTTC; CDR3: CSVPGGEQFF
D: .; V: TRBV9; size: .; J: TRBJ1-1; DNA: TGTGCCAGCAGCACTCGACAGGTGAACACTGAAGCTTTCTTT; CDR3: CASSTRQVNTEAFF
D: TRBD2; V: TRBV7-2; size: .; J: TRBJ2-6; DNA: TGTGCCAGCGGCGGGGCGGCTAGCGGGAGCTCTGGGGCCAACGTCCTGACTTTC; CDR3: CASGGAASGSSGANVLTF
D: .; V: TRBV2; size: .; J: TRBJ1-1; DNA: TGTGCCAGCAGCGCAGACAGTCCTGAAGCTTTCTTT; CDR3: CASSADSPEAFF
D: TRBD1; V: TRBV2; size: .; J: TRBJ1-2; DNA: TGTGCCAGCAGGTGGGGGACAGGGGCATTTGGCTACACCTTC; CDR3: CASRWGTGAFGYTF
D: TRBD2; V: TRBV24-1; size: .; J: TRBJ2-3; DNA: TGTGCCACCAGTGAGCCCGGGACTAGCGGGCGGCCGTCGCGGAATACGCAGTATTTT; CDR3: CATSEPGTSGRPSRNTQYF
D: .; V: TRBV9; size: .; J: TRBJ2-3; DNA: TGTGCCAGCAGCCCCCCACCGGGACTCTACACAGATACGCAGTATTTT; CDR3: CASSPPPGLYTDTQYF